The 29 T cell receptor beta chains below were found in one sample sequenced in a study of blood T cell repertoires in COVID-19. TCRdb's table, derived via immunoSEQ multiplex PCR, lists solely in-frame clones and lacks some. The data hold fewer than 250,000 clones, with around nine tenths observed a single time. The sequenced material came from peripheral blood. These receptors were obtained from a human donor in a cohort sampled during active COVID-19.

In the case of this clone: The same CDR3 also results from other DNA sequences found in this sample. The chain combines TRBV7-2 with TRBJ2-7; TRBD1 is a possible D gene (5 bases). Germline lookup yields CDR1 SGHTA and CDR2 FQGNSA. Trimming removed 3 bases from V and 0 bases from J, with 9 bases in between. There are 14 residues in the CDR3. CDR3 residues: CASSLGGASYEQYF. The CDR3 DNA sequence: TGTGCCAGCAGCTTGGGTGGGGCCTCCTACGAGCAGTACTTC. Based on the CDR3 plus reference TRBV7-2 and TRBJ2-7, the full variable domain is GAGVSQSPSNKVTEKGKDVELRCDPISGHTALYWYRQSLGQGLEFLIYFQGNSAPDKSGLPSDRFSAERTGGSVSTLTIQRTQQEDSAVYLCASSLGGASYEQYFGPGTRLTVT.

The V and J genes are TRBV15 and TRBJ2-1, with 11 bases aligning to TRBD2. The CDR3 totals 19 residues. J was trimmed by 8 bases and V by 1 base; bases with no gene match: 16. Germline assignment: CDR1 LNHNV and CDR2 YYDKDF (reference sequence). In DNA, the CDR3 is TGTGCCACCAGCAGAGGTAGTATGAGATTAGCGGGAGGGGGCGATGAGCAGTTCTTC. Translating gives CATSRGSMRLAGGGDEQFF.

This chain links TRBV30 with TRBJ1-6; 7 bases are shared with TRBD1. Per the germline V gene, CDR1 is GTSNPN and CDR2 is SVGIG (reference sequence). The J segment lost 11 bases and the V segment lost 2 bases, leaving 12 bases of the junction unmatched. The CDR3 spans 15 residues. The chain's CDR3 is CAWSHAGQSVPPLHF. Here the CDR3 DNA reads TGTGCCTGGAGTCACGCGGGACAGTCCGTCCCACCCCTCCACTTT. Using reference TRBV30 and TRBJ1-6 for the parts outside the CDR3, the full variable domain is SQTIHQWPATLVQPVGSPLSLECTVEGTSNPNLYWYRQAAGRGLQLLFYSVGIGQISSEVPQNLSASRPQDRQFILSSKKLLLSDSGFYLCAWSHAGQSVPPLHFGNGTRLTVT.

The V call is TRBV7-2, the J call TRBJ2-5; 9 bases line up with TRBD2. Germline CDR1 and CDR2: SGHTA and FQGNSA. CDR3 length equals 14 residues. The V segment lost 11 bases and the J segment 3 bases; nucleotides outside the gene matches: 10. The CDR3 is CAVNGLAGKETQYF. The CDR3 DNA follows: TGTGCCGTCAACGGGCTAGCGGGGAAAGAGACCCAGTACTTC.

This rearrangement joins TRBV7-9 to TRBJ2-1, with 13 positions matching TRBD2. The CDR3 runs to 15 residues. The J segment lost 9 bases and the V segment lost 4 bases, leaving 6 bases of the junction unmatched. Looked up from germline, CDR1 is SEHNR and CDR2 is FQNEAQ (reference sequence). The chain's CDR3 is CASSSPGLAGLEQFF. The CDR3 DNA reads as TGTGCCAGCAGCTCACCGGGACTAGCGGGACTTGAGCAGTTCTTC.

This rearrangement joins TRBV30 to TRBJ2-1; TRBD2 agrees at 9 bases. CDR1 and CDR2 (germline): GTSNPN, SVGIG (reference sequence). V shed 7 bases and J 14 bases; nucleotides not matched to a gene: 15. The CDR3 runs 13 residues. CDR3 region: CAFTGLAWGREFF. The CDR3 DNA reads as TGTGCCTTTACGGGACTAGCTTGGGGGAGGGAGTTCTTC. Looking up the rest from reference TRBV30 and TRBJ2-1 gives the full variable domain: SQTIHQWPATLVQPVGSPLSLECTVEGTSNPNLYWYRQAAGRGLQLLFYSVGIGQISSEVPQNLSASRPQDRQFILSSKKLLLSDSGFYLCAFTGLAWGREFFGPGTRLTVL.

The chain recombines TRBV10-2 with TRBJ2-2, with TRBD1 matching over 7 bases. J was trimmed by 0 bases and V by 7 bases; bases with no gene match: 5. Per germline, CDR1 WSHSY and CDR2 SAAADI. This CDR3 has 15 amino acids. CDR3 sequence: CASTGQGANTGELFF. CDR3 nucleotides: TGCGCCAGCACGGGGCAGGGGGCGAACACCGGGGAGCTGTTTTTT.

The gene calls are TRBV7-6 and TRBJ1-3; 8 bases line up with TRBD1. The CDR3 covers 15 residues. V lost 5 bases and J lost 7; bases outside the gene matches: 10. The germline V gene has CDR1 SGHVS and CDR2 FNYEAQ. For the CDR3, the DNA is TGTGCCAGCAGCCCCCGCAGGGGGCTAAGTAACACCATATATTTT. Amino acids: CASSPRRGLSNTIYF.

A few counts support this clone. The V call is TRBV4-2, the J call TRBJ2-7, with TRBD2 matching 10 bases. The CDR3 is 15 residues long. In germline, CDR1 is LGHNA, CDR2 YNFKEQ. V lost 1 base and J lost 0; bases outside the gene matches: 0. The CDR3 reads CASSQGLAGSYEQYF. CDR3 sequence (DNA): TGTGCCAGCAGCCAAGGACTAGCGGGCTCCTACGAGCAGTACTTC.

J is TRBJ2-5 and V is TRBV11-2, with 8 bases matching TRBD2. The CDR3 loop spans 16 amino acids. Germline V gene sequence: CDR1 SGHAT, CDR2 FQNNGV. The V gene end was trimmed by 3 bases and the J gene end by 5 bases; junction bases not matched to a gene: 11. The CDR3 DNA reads TGTGCCAGCAGCTTCGGGGGGGGCGGGCAGGGGGAGACCCAGTACTTC. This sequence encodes CASSFGGGGQGETQYF.

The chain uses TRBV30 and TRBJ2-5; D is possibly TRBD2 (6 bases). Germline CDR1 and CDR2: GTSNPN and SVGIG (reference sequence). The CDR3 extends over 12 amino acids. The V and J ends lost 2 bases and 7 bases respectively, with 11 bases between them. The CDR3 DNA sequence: TGTGCCTGGAGTATGGTGCGGGGGACCCAGTACTTC. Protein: CAWSMVRGTQYF.

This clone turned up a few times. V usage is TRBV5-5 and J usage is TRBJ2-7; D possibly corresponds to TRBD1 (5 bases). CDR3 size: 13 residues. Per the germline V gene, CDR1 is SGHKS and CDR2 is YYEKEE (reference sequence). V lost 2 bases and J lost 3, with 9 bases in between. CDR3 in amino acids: CASSFNTGYEQYF. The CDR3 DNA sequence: TGTGCCAGCAGCTTTAACACAGGCTACGAGCAGTACTTC.

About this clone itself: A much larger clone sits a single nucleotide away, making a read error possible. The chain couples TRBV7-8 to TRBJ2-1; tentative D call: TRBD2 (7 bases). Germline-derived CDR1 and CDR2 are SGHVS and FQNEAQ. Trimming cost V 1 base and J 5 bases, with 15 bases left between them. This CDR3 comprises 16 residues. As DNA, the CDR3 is TGTGCCAGCAGCTTAGGGGCAAGGGGGGGGGACAATGAGCAGTTCTTC. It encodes CASSLGARGGDNEQFF.

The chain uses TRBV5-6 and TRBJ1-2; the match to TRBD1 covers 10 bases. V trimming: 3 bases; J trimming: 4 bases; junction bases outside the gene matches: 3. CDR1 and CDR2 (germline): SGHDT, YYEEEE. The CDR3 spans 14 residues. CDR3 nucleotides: TGTGCCAGCAGCTGGGGGACAGGGGCCTATGGCTACACCTTC. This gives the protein CASSWGTGAYGYTF.

CDR3 sequence (DNA): TGCGCCAGCAGCCCCGGGACTAGCGGGAGGGCCGGAGAGACCCAGTACTTC. Translated: CASSPGTSGRAGETQYF. The J gene is TRBJ2-5, the V gene TRBV5-1; 16 nucleotides match TRBD2. The V gene's germline CDR1 is SGHRS and CDR2 YFSETQ. J lost 4 bases, V lost 4 bases, and 7 bases had no gene match. The CDR3 is 17 residues long. Looking up the rest from reference TRBV5-1 and TRBJ2-5 gives the full variable domain: KAGVTQTPRYLIKTRGQQVTLSCSPISGHRSVSWYQQTPGQGLQFLFEYFSETQRNKGNFPGRFSGRQFSNSRSEMNVSTLELGDSALYLCASSPGTSGRAGETQYFGPGTRLLVL.

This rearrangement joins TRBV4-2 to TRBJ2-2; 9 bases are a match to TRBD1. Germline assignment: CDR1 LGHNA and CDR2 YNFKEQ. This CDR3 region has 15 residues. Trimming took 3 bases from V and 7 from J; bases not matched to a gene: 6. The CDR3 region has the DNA TGTGCCAGCAGCCACGGGACAGGGAGGGACGGGGAGCTGTTTTTT. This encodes CASSHGTGRDGELFF.

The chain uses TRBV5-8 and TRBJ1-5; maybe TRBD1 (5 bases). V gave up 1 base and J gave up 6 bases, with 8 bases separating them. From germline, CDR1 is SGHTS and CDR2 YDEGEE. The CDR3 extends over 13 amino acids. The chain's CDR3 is CASSLRTFQPQHF. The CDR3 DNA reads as TGTGCCAGCAGCTTGCGGACATTTCAGCCCCAGCATTTT.

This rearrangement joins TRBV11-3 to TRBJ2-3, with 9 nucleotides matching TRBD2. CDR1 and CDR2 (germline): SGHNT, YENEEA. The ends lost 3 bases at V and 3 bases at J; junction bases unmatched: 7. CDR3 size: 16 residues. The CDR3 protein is CASSLGRAGGTDTQYF. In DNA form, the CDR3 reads TGTGCCAGCAGCTTGGGGCGAGCGGGGGGAACAGATACGCAGTATTTT.

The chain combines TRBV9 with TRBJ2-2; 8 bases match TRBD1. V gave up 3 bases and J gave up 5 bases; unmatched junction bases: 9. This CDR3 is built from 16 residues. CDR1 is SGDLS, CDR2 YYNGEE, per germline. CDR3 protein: CASSALGQGRTGELFF. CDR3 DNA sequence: TGTGCCAGCAGCGCCCTAGGACAGGGTCGGACCGGGGAGCTGTTTTTT. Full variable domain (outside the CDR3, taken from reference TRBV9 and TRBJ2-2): DSGVTQTPKHLITATGQRVTLRCSPRSGDLSVYWYQQSLDQGLQFLIQYYNGEERAKGNILERFSAQQFPDLHSELNLSSLELGDSALYFCASSALGQGRTGELFFGEGSRLTVL.

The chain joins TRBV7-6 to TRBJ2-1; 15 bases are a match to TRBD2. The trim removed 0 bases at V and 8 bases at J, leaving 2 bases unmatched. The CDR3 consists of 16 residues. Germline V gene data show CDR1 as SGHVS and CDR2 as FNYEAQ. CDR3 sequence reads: CASSLARTSGRDEQFF. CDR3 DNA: TGTGCCAGCAGCTTAGCACGGACTAGCGGGAGGGATGAGCAGTTCTTC.

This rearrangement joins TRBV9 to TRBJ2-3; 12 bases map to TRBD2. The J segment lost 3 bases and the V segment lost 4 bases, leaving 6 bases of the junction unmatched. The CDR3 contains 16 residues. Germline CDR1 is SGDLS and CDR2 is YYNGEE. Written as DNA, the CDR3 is TGTGCCAGCAGCACCCCGACTAGCGGGGGTACAGATACGCAGTATTTT. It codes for CASSTPTSGGTDTQYF.

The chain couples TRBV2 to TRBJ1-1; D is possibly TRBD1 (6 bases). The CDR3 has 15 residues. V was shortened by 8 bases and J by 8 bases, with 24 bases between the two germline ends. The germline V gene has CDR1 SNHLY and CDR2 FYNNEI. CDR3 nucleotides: TGTGCCAGCCTGGGGGCAGGCTCAGGGTCCTTGGAAGCTTTCTTT. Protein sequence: CASLGAGSGSLEAFF.

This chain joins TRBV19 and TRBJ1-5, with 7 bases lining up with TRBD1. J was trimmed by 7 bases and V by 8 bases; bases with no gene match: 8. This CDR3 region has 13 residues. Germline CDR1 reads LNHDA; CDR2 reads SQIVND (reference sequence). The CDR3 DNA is TGTGCCAGTTCGGGACAGCTAGAACAGCCCCAGCATTTT. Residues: CASSGQLEQPQHF.

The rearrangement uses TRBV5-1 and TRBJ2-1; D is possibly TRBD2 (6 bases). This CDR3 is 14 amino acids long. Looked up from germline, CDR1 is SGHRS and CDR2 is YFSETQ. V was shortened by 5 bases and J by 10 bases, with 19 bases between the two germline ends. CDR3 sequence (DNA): TGCGCCAGCAGTGACGGGAGCCGCTCTGAGGAGCAGTTCTTC. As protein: CASSDGSRSEEQFF. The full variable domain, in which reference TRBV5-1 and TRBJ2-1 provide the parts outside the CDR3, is KAGVTQTPRYLIKTRGQQVTLSCSPISGHRSVSWYQQTPGQGLQFLFEYFSETQRNKGNFPGRFSGRQFSNSRSEMNVSTLELGDSALYLCASSDGSRSEEQFFGPGTRLTVL.

DNA of the CDR3: TGTGCCAGCTCACCTAGACAGGGGTCTCATGAGACCCAGTACTTC. This translates into CASSPRQGSHETQYF. This rearrangement joins TRBV18 to TRBJ2-5, with 8 bases aligning to TRBD1. V trimming: 3 bases; J trimming: 5 bases; junction bases outside the gene matches: 8. The CDR3 covers 15 residues. CDR1 and CDR2 (germline): KGHSH, LQKENI.

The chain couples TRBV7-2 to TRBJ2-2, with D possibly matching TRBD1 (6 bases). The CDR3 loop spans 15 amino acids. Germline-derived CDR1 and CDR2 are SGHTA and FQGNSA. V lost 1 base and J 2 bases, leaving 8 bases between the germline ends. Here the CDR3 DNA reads TGTGCCAGCAGCTTAGGGGGGCCCAACACCGGGGAGCTGTTTTTT. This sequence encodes CASSLGGPNTGELFF.

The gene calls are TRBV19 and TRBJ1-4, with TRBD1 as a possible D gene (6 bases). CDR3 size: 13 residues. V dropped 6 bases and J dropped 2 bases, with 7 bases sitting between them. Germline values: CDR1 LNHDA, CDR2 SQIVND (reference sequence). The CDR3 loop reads CASRGATNEKLFF. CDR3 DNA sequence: TGTGCCAGTAGGGGGGCGACTAATGAAAAACTGTTTTTT. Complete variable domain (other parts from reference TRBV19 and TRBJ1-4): DGGITQSPKYLFRKEGQNVTLSCEQNLNHDAMYWYRQDPGQGLRLIYYSQIVNDFQKGDIAEGYSVSREKKESFPLTVTSAQKNPTAFYLCASRGATNEKLFFGSGTQLSVL.

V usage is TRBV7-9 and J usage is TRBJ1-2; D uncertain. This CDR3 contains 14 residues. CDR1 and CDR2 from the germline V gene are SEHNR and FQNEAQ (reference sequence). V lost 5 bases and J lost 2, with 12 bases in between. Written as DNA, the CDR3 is TGTGCCAGCAGCCAAGCGGGAAGCAACTATGGCTACACCTTC. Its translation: CASSQAGSNYGYTF.

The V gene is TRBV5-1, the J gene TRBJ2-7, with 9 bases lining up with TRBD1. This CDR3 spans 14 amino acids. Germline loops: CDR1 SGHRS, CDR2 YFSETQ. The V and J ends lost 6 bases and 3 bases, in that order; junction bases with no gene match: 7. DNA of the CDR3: TGCGCCAGCACGGGGGACAGGGTTGGCTACGAGCAGTACTTC. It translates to CASTGDRVGYEQYF.